This record concerns one T cell receptor beta chain sequence. The antigen is undetermined. RNA transcripts were the source from which TCR beta CDR3 regions were amplified. Second-round multiplex PCR followed a first-round RT-PCR using HTBI primers. TCRdb re-called the multiplex PCR reads through MiXCR, storing one row per CDR3 protein. The top ten clones hold roughly 3% of a sample with about 700,000 distinct CDR3 sequences, over 40% of them seen once. This sample is part of a study of Graves' ophthalmopathy and Graves' hyperthyroidism. Study-wide points: Detection in blood was also observed for most expanded thyroid clonotypes above 0.001 frequency.

The CDR3 has 17 residues. Per germline, CDR1 LGHNA and CDR2 YSLEER. V was clipped by 1 base and J by 9 bases; unmatched bases: 14. Material: peripheral blood. V is TRBV4-3 and J is TRBJ1-4, with 7 bases fitting TRBD1. The source of this sequence is an adult man with Graves' ophthalmopathy. This CDR3 reads CASSQVWFGQDSKKLFF. The CDR3 DNA reads TGCGCCAGCAGCCAAGTTTGGTTCGGACAGGACAGTAAAAAACTGTTTTTT.